One and the same sample provided the 15 T cell receptor beta chains below, sequenced in a study of identifying expanded T cells in peripheral blood. Measured with immunoSEQ multiplex PCR; TCRdb has only the in-frame clones, and not every one. The data contain about 63,000 clones, approximately 80% of them seen just once; the ten biggest clones take up about a fifth. The sequencing input was blood. The origin of the receptors is a person aged 18-70 years in good health.

The chain recombines TRBV10-3 with TRBJ2-1; D remains ambiguous. V lost 8 bases and J 7 bases, leaving 12 bases between the germline ends. There are 12 residues in the CDR3. CDR1 is ENHRY and CDR2 is SYGVKD in the germline V gene. The CDR3 spells CAISHGQNEQFF. The CDR3 region has the DNA TGTGCCATCTCCCACGGCCAGAATGAGCAGTTCTTC.

This chain joins TRBV11-2 and TRBJ2-7; tentative D call: TRBD2 (5 bases). The germline V gene has CDR1 SGHAT and CDR2 FQNNGV. V was shortened by 6 bases and J by 7 bases, with 25 bases between the two germline ends. The CDR3 extends over 16 amino acids. This CDR3 is CASSNNRDPSLGEQYF. CDR3 in DNA: TGTGCCAGCAGTAATAACCGGGATCCGTCCCTCGGAGAGCAGTACTTC.

The CDR3 sequence is CASSPTGGPDTQYF. The CDR3 DNA follows: TGTGCCAGCTCACCGACGGGGGGGCCAGATACGCAGTATTTT. The rearrangement links TRBV18 to TRBJ2-3, with 8 positions matching TRBD2. The V gene's germline CDR1 is KGHSH and CDR2 LQKENI. CDR3 length: 14 amino acids. The V and J ends lost 3 bases and 4 bases, in that order; junction bases with no gene match: 3.

The chain employs TRBV5-1 and TRBJ2-3; D possibly corresponds to TRBD2 (5 bases). V shed 5 bases and J shed 1 base, with 11 bases lying between them. The CDR3 is made up of 14 amino acids. Germline CDR1 SGHRS, CDR2 YFSETQ. In nucleotides, the CDR3 is TGCGCCAGCAGACGGAATAGCGGCACAGATACGCAGTATTTT. Translated, it gives CASRRNSGTDTQYF.

This clone turned up a few times. This chain links TRBV4-3 with TRBJ2-3, with D unresolved. The V end lost 2 bases, the J end lost 6 bases, and 12 bases lay between the germline ends. Germline-derived CDR1 and CDR2 are LGHNA and YSLEER. The CDR3 spans 14 residues. This chain's CDR3 is CASSQYRSSDTQYF. In nucleotides, the CDR3 is TGCGCCAGCAGCCAATATCGCAGCTCCGATACGCAGTATTTT.

The chain links TRBV30 to TRBJ2-5; tentatively, D is TRBD2 (6 bases). The germline CDR1 and CDR2 sequences are GTSNPN and SVGIG (reference sequence). Trimming stripped 3 bases from V and 3 bases from J, with 8 bases between. There are 12 residues in the CDR3. The CDR3 region has the DNA TGTGCCTGGAGGTTAGCGGAAGAGACCCAGTACTTC. This sequence encodes CAWRLAEETQYF.

The chain is built from TRBV5-6 and TRBJ2-7; 7 bases fit TRBD1. Per the germline V gene, CDR1 is SGHDT and CDR2 is YYEEEE. This CDR3 has 14 residues. The V segment lost 3 bases and the J segment 4 bases; nucleotides outside the gene matches: 7. CDR3 region: CASSSTGFGYEQYV. As DNA, the CDR3 is TGTGCCAGCAGCTCGACAGGGTTTGGGTACGAGCAGTACGTC.

The gene calls are TRBV11-3 and TRBJ2-7; D remains unclear. V shed 5 bases and J shed 1 base, with 6 bases lying between them. This CDR3 spans 12 amino acids. The germline V gene encodes CDR1 SGHNT and CDR2 YENEEA. The CDR3 loop is CASSMASYEQYV. The CDR3 nucleotides are TGTGCCAGCAGCATGGCGTCCTACGAGCAGTACGTC.

V usage is TRBV6-1 and J usage is TRBJ2-1; D remains unclear. V lost 5 bases to trimming and J lost 7 bases, with 18 bases between them. Germline loops: CDR1 MNHNS, CDR2 SASEGT. The CDR3 spans 15 residues. The CDR3 protein is CASSPTGTVGNEQFF. DNA for the CDR3: TGTGCCAGCAGTCCAACCGGCACAGTGGGGAATGAGCAGTTCTTC.

This rearrangement joins TRBV4-3 to TRBJ2-2; D may be TRBD2 (6 bases). Germline assignment: CDR1 LGHNA and CDR2 YSLEER. This CDR3 has 15 amino acids. Trimming removed 1 base at V and 6 bases at J, with 12 bases between. The CDR3 region is CASSQVRAGAGELFF. DNA for the CDR3: TGCGCCAGCAGCCAAGTAAGAGCGGGTGCCGGGGAGCTGTTTTTT.

This rearrangement joins TRBV19 to TRBJ1-4; D not resolved. The length of the CDR3 is 14 residues. Trimming removed 9 bases from V and 0 bases from J, with 11 bases in between. Germline V gives CDR1 LNHDA, CDR2 SQIVND (reference sequence). CDR3 coding DNA: TGTGCCAGCTCCAAACGTGCAACTAATGAAAAACTGTTTTTT. Translating gives CASSKRATNEKLFF.

V gene TRBV19 combines with J gene TRBJ2-3; TRBD2 might be the D (6 bases). The CDR3 has 15 amino acids. In germline, CDR1 is LNHDA, CDR2 SQIVND (reference sequence). The ends were cut back, 5 bases at V and 4 bases at J, with 16 bases in the middle. CDR3 in amino acids: CASSRLAGGADTQYF. The CDR3 nucleotides read TGTGCCAGTAGTCGTCTAGCCGGAGGGGCAGATACGCAGTATTTT.

The rearrangement uses TRBV6-6 and TRBJ1-2; 7 nucleotides match TRBD1. Trimming removed 6 bases from V and 0 bases from J; junction bases left unmatched: 7. This CDR3 region has 15 residues. Per germline, CDR1 MNHNY and CDR2 SVGAGI (reference sequence). The DNA for the CDR3 is TGTGCCAGCAGCAACCGGGACAGAGCTAACTATGGCTACACCTTC. The encoded protein is CASSNRDRANYGYTF.

The rearrangement links TRBV6-5 to TRBJ2-1, with D possibly TRBD1 on 5 matching bases. Trimming left V 5 bases short and J 2 bases short, with 7 bases between. Germline V CDR1 and CDR2: MNHEY, SVGAGI. This CDR3 spans 13 amino acids. The CDR3 DNA sequence: TGTGCCAGCAGTACGGACACCTACAATGAGCAGTTCTTC. It translates to CASSTDTYNEQFF.

This chain connects TRBV18 to TRBJ2-5; D is possibly TRBD1 (6 bases). Germline values: CDR1 KGHSH, CDR2 LQKENI. The CDR3 has 14 amino acids. Between the trimmed V and J ends, which lost 4 bases and 3 bases, there was a span of 12 bases. This CDR3 is CASSRSHREETQYF. DNA of the CDR3: TGTGCCAGCTCACGGTCTCACAGGGAAGAGACCCAGTACTTC. The variable domain in full, completed from reference TRBV18 and TRBJ2-5, reads NAGVMQNPRHLVRRRGQEARLRCSPMKGHSHVYWYRQLPEEGLKFMVYLQKENIIDESGMPKERFSAEFPKEGPSILRIQQVVRGDSAAYFCASSRSHREETQYFGPGTRLLVL.